The rows below give T cell receptor beta chains drawn from one sample of a study of T-cell reconstitution after alpha-beta-depleted transplantation in children. TCRdb re-called the PCR reads through MiXCR, storing one row per CDR3 protein. This sample yields under 300,000 distinct CDR3 sequences, of which around 10% are seen a single time; roughly a quarter belongs to the top ten. Source: peripheral blood, taken 180 days after TCRalphabeta/CD19-depleted stem cell transplant. These receptors originate from a male patient under 10 years old who had a stem cell transplant for chronic granulomatous disease, so the T cells may come from the graft donor. Both conserved end residues are part of each CDR3. D genes are given only for firm matches. Size is stated for part of the rows, as once, few or many counts, or as a class when the clone is expanded.

j_call,d_call,clone_size,v_call,cdr3_aa,cdr3_nt
TRBJ2-7,.,many,TRBV5-6,CASSAGPISYEQYF,TGTGCCAGCAGCGCGGGACCGATCTCCTACGAGCAGTACTTC
TRBJ2-7,.,many,TRBV12-3/TRBV12-4,CASSLGGGAPYEQYF,TGTGCCAGCAGTTTAGGCGGAGGAGCCCCCTACGAGCAGTACTTC
TRBJ1-1,.,many,TRBV13,CASSLSQGTEAFF,TGTGCCAGCAGCTTATCTCAGGGGACTGAAGCTTTCTTT
TRBJ1-4,.,many,TRBV20-1,CSASQGSALATNEKLFF,TGCAGTGCTAGCCAGGGGTCGGCATTGGCAACTAATGAAAAACTGTTTTTT
TRBJ2-6,.,.,TRBV12-3/TRBV12-4,CASCPTTGSPSAGANVLTF,TGTGCCAGCTGTCCGACGACAGGTTCACCGAGTGCTGGGGCCAACGTCCTGACTTTC
TRBJ2-7,.,many,TRBV7-9,CASSRQVGGEQYF,TGTGCCAGCAGCCGACAGGTTGGGGGGGAGCAGTACTTC
TRBJ1-1,.,many,TRBV6-1,CASSEAQGTMNTEAFF,TGTGCCAGCAGTGAAGCGCAAGGAACGATGAACACTGAAGCTTTCTTT
TRBJ1-1,.,many,TRBV7-2,CASSLVLWGDGTEAFF,TGTGCCAGCAGCTTAGTCCTGTGGGGCGATGGCACTGAAGCTTTCTTT
TRBJ1-6,.,.,TRBV5-1,CASSSTLQGAENNSPLHF,TGCGCCAGCAGCTCGACGCTACAGGGAGCCGAAAATAATTCACCCCTCCACTTT
TRBJ2-2,.,.,TRBV12-3/TRBV12-4,CASSNTNTGELFF,TGTGCCAGCAGTAATACAAACACCGGGGAGCTGTTTTTT
TRBJ2-1,TRBD2,few,TRBV7-6,CASSVLAGGPYEQFF,TGTGCCAGCAGCGTTCTAGCGGGGGGGCCATATGAGCAGTTCTTC
TRBJ2-6,.,.,TRBV6-5,CASSYQGRGFSGANVLTF,TGTGCCAGCAGTTACCAGGGTAGGGGTTTTAGTGGGGCCAACGTCCTGACTTTC